What follows is one T cell receptor beta chain and its context. Its matching antigen is unknown. This record comes from a study of CD8 T cells in ankylosing spondylitis. The germline V gene has CDR1 MNHEY and CDR2 SVGAGI. Trimming at V came to 0 bases and at J to 13 bases, leaving 14 bases not matched to a gene. The CDR3 has 16 residues. Findings and limits, study-wide: Clones linked with disease were CD8+ and fairly uncommon in the peripheral blood.

TCRdb re-called the 5' RACE reads through MiXCR, storing one row per CDR3 protein. This table holds about 340,000 distinct CDR3 sequences, approximately 22% found once. This receptor was taken from a male donor with ankylosing spondylitis or in good health (not recorded which). The chain employs TRBV6-5 and TRBJ2-7, with 11 bases that match TRBD2. The specimen was blood, either unsorted or a sorted T cell fraction (not recorded which). In DNA, the CDR3 is TGTGCCAGCAGTTACTCGCCTGAGGAGGGGACTAGCGGCCTTTACTTC. Translating it yields CASSYSPEEGTSGLYF.